This TCR beta chain is from a study of cytomegalovirus exposure and HLA in healthy donors. The protocol was immunoSEQ multiplex PCR, while the TCRdb copy is restricted to in-frame clones and leaves out a portion. The table lists roughly 350,000 clones, about nine tenths of them singletons. The CDR3 covers 16 residues. CDR1 is MDHEN and CDR2 is SYDVKM in the germline V gene. Trimming removed 5 bases from V and 4 bases from J; junction bases left unmatched: 8. The sequenced sample consisted of PBMCs. This sequence originates from a woman aged 18-29 years in good health and CMV-seronegative. J is TRBJ2-1 and V is TRBV28; TRBD1 matches 10 bases. The CDR3 nucleotides are TGTGCCAGCAGTCCCCGCCCGGGACAGGGGTACAATGAGCAGTTCTTC. Translating it yields CASSPRPGQGYNEQFF. The whole variable domain, remainder taken from reference TRBV28 and TRBJ2-1, is DVKVTQSSRYLVKRTGEKVFLECVQDMDHENMFWYRQDPGLGLRLIYFSYDVKMKEKGDIPEGYSVSREKKERFSLILESASTNQTSMYLCASSPRPGQGYNEQFFGPGTRLTVL.